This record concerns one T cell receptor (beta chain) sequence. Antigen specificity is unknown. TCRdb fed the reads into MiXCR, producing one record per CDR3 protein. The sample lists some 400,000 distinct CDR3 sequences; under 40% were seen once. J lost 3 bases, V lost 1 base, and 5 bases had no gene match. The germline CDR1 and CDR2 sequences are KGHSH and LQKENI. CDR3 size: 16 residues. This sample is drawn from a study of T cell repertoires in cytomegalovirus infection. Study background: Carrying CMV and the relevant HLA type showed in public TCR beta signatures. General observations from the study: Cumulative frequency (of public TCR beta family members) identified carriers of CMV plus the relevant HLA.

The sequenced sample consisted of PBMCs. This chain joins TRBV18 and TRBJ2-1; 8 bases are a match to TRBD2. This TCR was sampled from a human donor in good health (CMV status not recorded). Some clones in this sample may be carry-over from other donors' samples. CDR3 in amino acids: CASSPRLAGHYNEQFF. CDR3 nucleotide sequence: TGTGCCAGCTCACCACGGCTAGCGGGTCACTACAATGAGCAGTTCTTC.